The source of this T cell receptor (beta chain) is a study of T cell responses to AZD1222 COVID-19 vaccine. Study-wide background: Samples with a second dose at about 4 or about 12 weeks were pooled together. Study results and caveats: Clonal diversity was possibly underestimated; the donors were predominantly white British and more often female. There were repertoire samples only from the period after the peak T cell response.

The table lists this clone with a count of one. Its antigen is currently unknown. The protocol was immunoSEQ multiplex PCR, while the TCRdb copy is restricted to in-frame clones and leaves out a portion. The table records 150,000 to 200,000 clones, roughly 94% of them present only once. This CDR3 spans 11 amino acids. The V end was cut by 3 bases, the J end by 14 bases, with 12 bases between. Germline-derived CDR1 and CDR2 are SGHTA and FQGNSA. This clonotype originated in an adult in good health. Sample: peripheral blood, taken on day 0 of AZD1222 vaccination. The rearrangement joins TRBV7-2 to TRBJ2-3, with D unresolved. The CDR3 region has the DNA TGTGCCAGCAGCTTGGGCCTTCTCAGGTATTTT. Protein sequence: CASSLGLLRYF. Full variable domain (outside the CDR3, taken from reference TRBV7-2 and TRBJ2-3): GAGVSQSPSNKVTEKGKDVELRCDPISGHTALYWYRQSLGQGLEFLIYFQGNSAPDKSGLPSDRFSAERTGGSVSTLTIQRTQQEDSAVYLCASSLGLLRYFGPGTRLTVL.